The present T cell receptor beta chain was sequenced within a study of TIL therapy for anti-PD-1-resistant metastatic lung cancer. In the study overall: Median patient age was about 55, ranging about 35-80 years.

The CDR3 consists of 15 residues. Unmatched junction bases numbered 8, after V lost 5 bases and J lost 2 bases. CDR1 WNHNN and CDR2 SYGVQD come from the germline V gene (reference sequence). Time point meaning: pre-treatment sample, taken before nivolumab and TIL therapy. Adults with stage 4 NSCLC were enrolled in a phase I trial. Study-wide results and limits: Patients were highly selected, enriched for treatment-naive, never-smoker and oncogene-addicted cases. TIL clonotype persistence in blood showed no apparent association with response.

The immunoSEQ assay was v3. TCRdb's table, derived via immunoSEQ multiplex PCR, lists solely in-frame clones and lacks some. The sample lists roughly 20,000 clones; approximately 70% were seen once. As concerns this clone: The antigen remains unidentified.

The chain combines TRBV10-1 with TRBJ1-2; 7 bases line up with TRBD1. The sequence was obtained from a person aged 25 to 85 with non-small cell lung cancer. The specimen comprised blood, sampled at baseline. CDR3 in DNA: TGCGCCAGCAGTCCAACAGGGGCCGCGAACTATGGCTACACCTTC. It yields the protein CASSPTGAANYGYTF.